This TCR beta chain was documented in a study of OX40 agonist ivuxolimab in advanced cancers. At the level of the study: Patients with hepatocellular carcinoma, melanoma, renal cell or head and neck cancer made up the dose-escalation patients. Study results and caveats: In the 0.1-3.0 mg/kg groups, partial responders showed among the lowest expansion.

This clone was seen a handful of times. Its antigen is still unknown. TCRdb keeps only in-frame clones here, not all; method: immunoSEQ multiplex PCR. The table has about 23,000 clones, about 77% seen once. Trimming took off 7 bases at V and 0 bases at J, with 10 bases between the two ends. Germline V gives CDR1 SNHLY, CDR2 FYNNEI. CDR3 length: 13 amino acids. The sample consisted of CD4+ or CD8+ T cells sorted from blood, taken in a trial of the OX40 agonist ivuxolimab. The rearrangement links TRBV2 to TRBJ2-7; maybe TRBD2 (6 bases). The sequence was collected from an adult with an advanced solid tumor such as melanoma, head and neck, liver or kidney cancer. The CDR3 here is CASNGGASYEQYF. The DNA for the CDR3 is TGTGCCAGCAACGGGGGAGCCTCCTACGAGCAGTACTTC.